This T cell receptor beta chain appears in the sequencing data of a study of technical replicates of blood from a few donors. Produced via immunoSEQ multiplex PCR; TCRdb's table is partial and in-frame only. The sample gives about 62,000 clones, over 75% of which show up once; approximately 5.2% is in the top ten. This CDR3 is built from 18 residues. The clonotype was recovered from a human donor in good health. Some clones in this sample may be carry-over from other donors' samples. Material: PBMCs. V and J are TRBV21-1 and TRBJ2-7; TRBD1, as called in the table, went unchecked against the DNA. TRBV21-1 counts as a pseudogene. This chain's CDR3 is CASSKMRDSRFCQGEQYF. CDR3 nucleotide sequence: TGTGCCAGCAGCAAAATGAGGGACAGCCGGTTTTGTCAGGGTGAGCAGTACTTC.